Listed below are T cell receptor beta chains from one sample, sequenced in a study of siplizumab effects on memory and regulatory T cells. Profiling relied on immunoSEQ multiplex PCR, and the TCRdb table lists in-frame clones only, not all of them. This repertoire shows around 100,000 clones, approximately 90% found once; its top ten account for 0.73%. The sample comprised Tregs sorted from blood. These receptors were collected from a human donor in good health. CDR3s include the opening cysteine and the closing phenylalanine or tryptophan. Fields, in order: J gene, V gene, D gene, clone size, CDR3 protein, CDR3 DNA. The D gene is left open where the match is weak. Rows give clone size only sometimes, using once, few, many, or a class for an expanded clone.

TRBJ1-2	TRBV21-1	.	.	CASSYRPTDTNYGYTF	TGTGCCAGCAGCTACAGGCCAACCGACACTAACTATGGCTACACCTTC
TRBJ2-7	TRBV15	.	.	CATSRDGYEQYF	TGTGCCACCAGCAGAGATGGCTACGAGCAGTACTTC
TRBJ2-7	TRBV5-1	TRBD1	.	CASSPGTAYEQYF	TGCGCCAGCAGCCCCGGGACAGCCTACGAGCAGTACTTC
TRBJ2-3	TRBV19	TRBD2	once	CASSIRGGGADTQYF	TGTGCCAGTAGTATTCGGGGGGGAGGCGCAGATACGCAGTATTTT
TRBJ2-6	TRBV7-9	TRBD2	.	CASLPAGDSGANVLTF	TGTGCCAGCTTACCGGCGGGAGACTCTGGGGCCAACGTCCTGACTTTC
TRBJ2-1	TRBV7-9	TRBD2	once	CASSLVLGGLASNEQFF	TGTGCCAGCAGCTTAGTGCTAGGGGGACTAGCAAGCAATGAGCAGTTCTTC
TRBJ2-7	TRBV4-1	TRBD2	.	CASSQDRGSGSGYEQYF	TGCGCCAGCAGCCAAGACAGGGGTAGCGGGAGTGGGTACGAGCAGTACTTC
TRBJ2-1	TRBV28	TRBD2	.	CASSSRTSGSFGEQFF	TGTGCCAGCAGTTCAAGGACTAGCGGGAGTTTTGGTGAGCAGTTCTTC
TRBJ2-7	TRBV20-1	.	.	CSARLLREQYF	TGCAGTGCTAGACTTCTTCGCGAGCAGTACTTC
TRBJ1-3	TRBV11-2	.	.	CASSSVLSGNTIYF	TGTGCCAGCAGCTCAGTCCTCTCTGGAAACACCATATATTTT
TRBJ2-3	TRBV20-1	.	.	CSARHTDTQYF	TGCAGTGCTAGACACACAGATACGCAGTATTTT
TRBJ1-2	TRBV7-6	.	few	CATRREDSHYGYTF	TGTGCCACCCGAAGGGAGGACAGTCACTATGGCTACACCTTC
TRBJ2-2	TRBV19	.	.	CASSWQGNTGELFF	TGTGCCAGTAGTTGGCAGGGCAACACCGGGGAGCTGTTTTTT
TRBJ2-3	TRBV6-1	TRBD2	.	CASRLAGPSTDTQYF	TGTGCCAGCAGATTAGCGGGACCTAGCACAGATACGCAGTATTTT
TRBJ1-4	TRBV4-2	.	.	CASSPLGETTNEKLFF	TGTGCCAGCAGCCCTTTGGGGGAAACAACTAATGAAAAACTGTTTTTT
TRBJ2-7	TRBV11-2	.	.	CASSLGDSSYEQYF	TGTGCCAGCAGCTTGGGTGATTCTTCCTACGAGCAGTACTTC
TRBJ1-2	TRBV29-1	TRBD1	.	CSVGDSFYGYTF	TGCAGCGTTGGGGACAGCTTCTATGGCTACACCTTC
TRBJ1-1	TRBV6-1	.	.	CAISESLGEAFF	TGTGCCATCAGTGAGTCTTTAGGTGAAGCTTTCTTT
TRBJ2-1	TRBV7-8	TRBD2	.	CASTRGRDVGSNEQFF	TGTGCCAGCACCCGGGGGAGGGATGTCGGTAGCAATGAGCAGTTCTTC
TRBJ2-2	TRBV5-1	TRBD2	.	CASSSRTSGSVDTGELFF	TGCGCCAGCAGCTCCAGGACTAGCGGGAGCGTGGACACCGGGGAGCTGTTTTTT
TRBJ1-1	TRBV9	.	.	CASSPRQAMNTEAFF	TGTGCCAGCAGCCCGCGACAGGCGATGAACACTGAAGCTTTCTTT
TRBJ2-1	TRBV18	.	once	CASSPFILVPDGEQFF	TGTGCCAGCTCACCATTTATATTGGTTCCTGACGGTGAGCAGTTCTTC
TRBJ2-7	TRBV2	.	.	CASRSDFNSYEQYF	TGTGCCAGCAGATCAGACTTTAACTCCTACGAGCAGTACTTC
TRBJ2-2	TRBV7-3	TRBD2	.	CASSSGLGPTGELFF	TGTGCCAGCAGCTCAGGACTAGGGCCCACCGGGGAGCTGTTTTTT
TRBJ1-5	TRBV19	.	.	CASSQTSDQPQHF	TGTGCCAGTAGCCAGACAAGCGACCAGCCCCAGCATTTT
TRBJ2-1	TRBV6-1	.	once	CASSEVKGVLSYNEQFF	TGTGCCAGCAGTGAAGTAAAAGGGGTACTCTCCTACAATGAGCAGTTCTTC
TRBJ2-5	TRBV28	TRBD2	.	CASSLLASGGQETQYF	TGTGCCAGCAGTTTATTGGCTAGCGGGGGACAAGAGACCCAGTACTTC
TRBJ2-7	TRBV28	.	.	CASSLQRPYEQYF	TGTGCCAGCTCACTACAGCGGCCCTACGAGCAGTACTTC
TRBJ1-3	TRBV6-1	.	once	CASRPMTSSGNTIYF	TGTGCCAGCAGACCCATGACATCCTCTGGAAACACCATATATTTT
TRBJ1-4	TRBV9	TRBD1	.	CASSVEMTGGNEKLFF	TGTGCCAGCAGCGTAGAGATGACAGGGGGTAATGAAAAACTGTTTTTT
TRBJ2-7	TRBV9	.	.	CASSVGGSDDYEQYF	TGTGCCAGCAGCGTAGGGGGATCGGACGACTACGAGCAGTACTTC
TRBJ2-7	TRBV28	.	.	CASSSGPYEQYF	TGTGCCAGCAGTTCAGGGCCCTATGAGCAGTACTTC
TRBJ2-7	TRBV2	.	.	CASRATGLPYEQYF	TGTGCCAGCAGGGCGACAGGTCTTCCCTACGAGCAGTACTTC
TRBJ2-6	TRBV5-1	TRBD1	.	CASSSDRGSFGANVLTF	TGCGCCAGCAGCTCGGACAGGGGTAGTTTTGGGGCCAACGTCCTGACTTTC
TRBJ2-3	TRBV20-1	.	.	CSAHTDTQYF	TGCAGTGCTCATACGGATACGCAGTATTTT
TRBJ2-3	TRBV4-2	TRBD2	.	CASSPQDLAGVGDTQYF	TGTGCCAGCAGCCCGCAGGACCTAGCGGGAGTGGGAGATACGCAGTATTTT
TRBJ1-2	TRBV6-4	.	.	CASSDSNGRGYTF	TGTGCCAGCAGTGATTCAAACGGAAGGGGCTACACCTTC
TRBJ2-7	TRBV21-1	.	.	CASNTRAQYYEQYF	TGTGCCAGCAACACCAGGGCGCAGTACTACGAGCAGTACTTC
TRBJ1-1	TRBV5-6	.	.	CASSSKIEAFF	TGTGCCAGCAGCTCGAAAATAGAAGCTTTCTTT
TRBJ1-2	TRBV6-5	TRBD1	.	CASRNRDRVNYGYTF	TGTGCCAGCAGAAATAGGGACAGGGTAAACTATGGCTACACCTTC
TRBJ2-5	TRBV10-3	.	.	CAISLQEKETQYF	TGTGCCATCAGCTTACAGGAAAAAGAGACCCAGTACTTC
TRBJ2-2	TRBV7-7	.	.	CASSLLFRGALNTGELFF	TGTGCTAGCAGCTTATTATTCCGGGGGGCTCTGAACACCGGGGAGCTGTTTTTT
TRBJ2-1	TRBV20-1	.	.	CSAEDYNEQFF	TGCAGTGCCGAGGACTACAATGAGCAGTTCTTC